One and the same sample provided the 13 T cell receptor beta chains below, sequenced in a study of technical replicates of blood from a handful of donors (dated by TCRdb to 2015 to 2018). Libraries were constructed by the immunoSEQ multiplex PCR assay. TCRdb provides this immuneACCESS table in a form limited to in-frame rearrangements. Some clones are lacking; in checked studies, under half of them reflect an unresolved V gene, and why the rest are absent is not known. Present in this sample are approximately 15,000 clones, roughly 91% of which were seen just once. The ten top clones hold around 12% of the sample. Input material: PBMCs. The receptor source for this set is a human donor in good health.

The chain links TRBV7-3 to TRBJ2-7; 8 nucleotides agree with TRBD1. The CDR3 is 16 residues long. Trimming cost V 5 bases and J 3 bases; bases outside gene matches: 12. CDR1 and CDR2 from the germline V gene are SGHTA and FQGTGA. The CDR3 spells CASSLSSGTGLYEQYF. The CDR3 region has the DNA TGTGCCAGCAGCCTAAGTTCCGGGACAGGCCTCTACGAGCAGTACTTC.

A few counts support this clone. This rearrangement joins TRBV10-3 to TRBJ1-5, with TRBD1 matching 8 bases. Trimming cost V 3 bases and J 5 bases; bases outside gene matches: 3. The CDR3 spans 14 residues. Looked up from germline, CDR1 is ENHRY and CDR2 is SYGVKD. The CDR3 here is CAISESRGHQPQHF. The CDR3 region has the DNA TGTGCCATCAGTGAATCCAGGGGGCATCAGCCCCAGCATTTT.

This chain links TRBV30 with TRBJ1-2; a possible D gene is TRBD1 (6 bases). The V gene lost 1 base and the J gene lost 6 bases, with 18 bases spanning the gap. The CDR3 loop spans 15 amino acids. The V gene's germline CDR1 is GTSNPN and CDR2 SVGIG (reference sequence). The chain's CDR3 is CAWSDAGVAADGYTF. Written as DNA, the CDR3 is TGTGCCTGGAGTGATGCAGGGGTCGCCGCCGATGGCTACACCTTC.

This chain links TRBV28 with TRBJ1-5; D is perhaps TRBD1 (6 bases). CDR1 is MDHEN and CDR2 is SYDVKM in the germline V gene. CDR3 size: 15 residues. V lost 2 bases and J 3 bases, leaving 11 bases between the germline ends. The CDR3 bases are TGTGCCAGCAGTTTACTTACAGGGTACAATCAGCCCCAGCATTTT. As protein: CASSLLTGYNQPQHF.

This clone has only one observation. This sequence joins TRBV7-2 and TRBJ2-7; the D gene is possibly TRBD1 (6 bases). The CDR3 is made up of 15 amino acids. The V gene lost 5 bases and the J gene lost 3 bases, with 17 bases spanning the gap. The germline CDR1 and CDR2 sequences are SGHTA and FQGNSA. In nucleotides, the CDR3 is TGTGCCAGCAGCCCAGGACCTCTGGACAGCTACGAGCAGTACTTC. Its protein product is CASSPGPLDSYEQYF.

The chain joins TRBV25-1 to TRBJ2-5, with D unclear. V lost 4 bases and J 4 bases, leaving 13 bases between the germline ends. This CDR3 is built from 14 residues. Germline V lookup: CDR1 MGHDK, CDR2 SYGVNS. CDR3 DNA: TGTGCCAGCAGTGTGGATAGCTTCTCAGAGACCCAGTACTTC. It specifies CASSVDSFSETQYF.

V gene TRBV7-8 combines with J gene TRBJ1-4; D gene unclear. This CDR3 region has 15 residues. V lost 4 bases, J lost 0 bases, and 9 bases lay in between. Germline V gene lookup returns CDR1 SGHVS and CDR2 FQNEAQ. The DNA of the CDR3 is TGTGCCAGCAGCTACTCCGGTACAACTAATGAAAAACTGTTTTTT. This gives the protein CASSYSGTTNEKLFF.

This chain uses TRBV5-1 with TRBJ2-7; 11 positions match TRBD1. From germline, CDR1 is SGHRS and CDR2 YFSETQ. V lost 0 bases and J lost 3; bases outside the gene matches: 5. The CDR3 is 16 amino acids. CDR3 protein: CASSLVSGTGGYEQYF. The CDR3 region has the DNA TGCGCCAGCAGCTTGGTGTCCGGGACAGGGGGCTACGAGCAGTACTTC.

This chain uses TRBV4-2 with TRBJ2-4, with a tentative D call TRBD2 (6 bases). Trimming removed 5 bases at V and 8 bases at J, with 19 bases between. This CDR3 comprises 15 residues. From germline, CDR1 is LGHNA and CDR2 YNFKEQ. The CDR3 spells CASSSRVGGGDIQYF. CDR3 DNA sequence: TGTGCCAGCAGCTCAAGGGTGGGAGGAGGGGACATTCAGTACTTC.

The chain has TRBV7-2 and TRBJ2-5; 8 bases fit TRBD1. The J segment lost 2 bases and the V segment lost 3 bases, leaving 2 bases of the junction unmatched. This CDR3 contains 14 residues. Germline CDR1 reads SGHTA; CDR2 reads FQGNSA. Here the CDR3 reads CASSFGQGQETQYF. Written as DNA, the CDR3 is TGTGCCAGCAGCTTCGGACAGGGTCAAGAGACCCAGTACTTC. The full variable domain, with the rest looked up from reference TRBV7-2 and TRBJ2-5, is GAGVSQSPSNKVTEKGKDVELRCDPISGHTALYWYRQSLGQGLEFLIYFQGNSAPDKSGLPSDRFSAERTGGSVSTLTIQRTQQEDSAVYLCASSFGQGQETQYFGPGTRLLVL.

The chain employs TRBV19 and TRBJ2-2, with D perhaps TRBD1 (6 bases). Germline-derived CDR1 and CDR2 are LNHDA and SQIVND (reference sequence). The CDR3 has 16 amino acids. With 6 bases removed from V and 0 bases from J, the gap between germline ends came to 14 bases. Here the CDR3 DNA reads TGTGCCAGTAGCACTAAACAGGGAACGAACACCGGGGAGCTGTTTTTT. Translation: CASSTKQGTNTGELFF. The whole variable domain, remainder taken from reference TRBV19 and TRBJ2-2, is DGGITQSPKYLFRKEGQNVTLSCEQNLNHDAMYWYRQDPGQGLRLIYYSQIVNDFQKGDIAEGYSVSREKKESFPLTVTSAQKNPTAFYLCASSTKQGTNTGELFFGEGSRLTVL.

The chain recombines TRBV2 with TRBJ2-3, with D perhaps matching TRBD2 (5 bases). The CDR3 consists of 14 residues. Germline CDR1 reads SNHLY; CDR2 reads FYNNEI. The germline V and J ends were trimmed by 3 bases and 1 base, with 8 bases remaining between them. The CDR3 sequence: CASSEGAGTDTQYF. DNA for the CDR3: TGTGCCAGCAGTGAGGGAGCGGGCACAGATACGCAGTATTTT.

J is TRBJ2-7 and V is TRBV5-1; D is uncertain. CDR1 SGHRS and CDR2 YFSETQ come from the germline V gene. The CDR3 spans 12 residues. V lost 3 bases, J lost 7 bases, and 11 bases lay in between. CDR3 residues: CASSSGWREQYF. CDR3 DNA sequence: TGCGCCAGCAGCTCCGGTTGGAGAGAGCAGTACTTC.